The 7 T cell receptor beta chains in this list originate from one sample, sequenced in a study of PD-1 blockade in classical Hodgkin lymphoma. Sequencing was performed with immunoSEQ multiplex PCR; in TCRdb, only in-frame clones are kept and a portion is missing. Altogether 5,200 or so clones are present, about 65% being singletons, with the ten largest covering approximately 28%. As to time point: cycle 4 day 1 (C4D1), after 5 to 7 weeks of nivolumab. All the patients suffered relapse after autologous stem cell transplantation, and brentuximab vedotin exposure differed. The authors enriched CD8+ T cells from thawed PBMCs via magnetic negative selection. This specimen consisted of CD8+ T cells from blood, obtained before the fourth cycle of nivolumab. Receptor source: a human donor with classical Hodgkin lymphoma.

The CDR3 is CASSPGGTTTFYNEQFF. CDR3 sequence (DNA): TGCGCCAGCAGCCCTGGAGGGACTACAACATTTTACAATGAGCAGTTCTTC. The chain has TRBV5-1 and TRBJ2-1, with 7 bases fitting TRBD2. The CDR3 sequence is 17 residues long. CDR1 is SGHRS, CDR2 YFSETQ, per germline. J was trimmed by 4 bases and V by 4 bases; bases with no gene match: 14. The full variable domain, completed using reference TRBV5-1 and TRBJ2-1, is KAGVTQTPRYLIKTRGQQVTLSCSPISGHRSVSWYQQTPGQGLQFLFEYFSETQRNKGNFPGRFSGRQFSNSRSEMNVSTLELGDSALYLCASSPGGTTTFYNEQFFGPGTRLTVL.

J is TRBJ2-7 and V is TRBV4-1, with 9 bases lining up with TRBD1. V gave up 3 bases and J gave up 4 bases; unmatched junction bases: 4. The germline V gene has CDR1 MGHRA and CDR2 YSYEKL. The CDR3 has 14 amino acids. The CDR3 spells CASSHAGTGYEQYF. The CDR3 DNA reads TGCGCCAGCAGCCACGCCGGGACAGGGTACGAGCAGTACTTC.

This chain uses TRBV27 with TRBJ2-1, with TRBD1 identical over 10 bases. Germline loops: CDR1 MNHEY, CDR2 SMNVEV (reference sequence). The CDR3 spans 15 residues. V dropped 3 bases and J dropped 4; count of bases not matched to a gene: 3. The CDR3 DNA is TGTGCCAGCAGTTTTATGGGACAGGGGTACAATGAGCAGTTCTTC. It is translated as CASSFMGQGYNEQFF.

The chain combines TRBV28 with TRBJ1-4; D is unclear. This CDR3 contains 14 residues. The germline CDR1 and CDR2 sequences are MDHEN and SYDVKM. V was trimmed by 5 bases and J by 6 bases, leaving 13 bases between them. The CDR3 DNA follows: TGTGCCAGCAGTCCCTTGACGTTGGATGAAAAACTGTTTTTT. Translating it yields CASSPLTLDEKLFF.

The chain's CDR3 is CASSPAGGSYEQYF. CDR3 coding DNA: TGTGCCAGCAGCCCAGCGGGAGGGTCCTACGAGCAGTACTTC. The chain uses TRBV7-6 and TRBJ2-7; 10 nucleotides agree with TRBD2. V shed 5 bases, J shed 1 base, and the junction held 2 bases outside the gene matches. Germline-derived CDR1 and CDR2 are SGHVS and FNYEAQ. The CDR3 contains 14 residues. Full variable domain (remainder filled in from reference TRBV7-6 and TRBJ2-7): GAGVSQSPRYKVTKRGQDVALRCDPISGHVSLYWYRQALGQGPEFLTYFNYEAQQDKSGLPNDRFSAERPEGSISTLTIQRTEQRDSAMYRCASSPAGGSYEQYFGPGTRLTVT.

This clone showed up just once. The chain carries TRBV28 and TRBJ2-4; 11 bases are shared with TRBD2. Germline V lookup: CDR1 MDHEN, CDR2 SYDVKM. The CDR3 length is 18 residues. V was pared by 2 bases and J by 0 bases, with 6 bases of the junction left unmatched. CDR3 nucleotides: TGTGCCAGCAGTTTAGTTAGCGGGAGGGCTCAAGCCAAAAACATTCAGTACTTC. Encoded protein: CASSLVSGRAQAKNIQYF.

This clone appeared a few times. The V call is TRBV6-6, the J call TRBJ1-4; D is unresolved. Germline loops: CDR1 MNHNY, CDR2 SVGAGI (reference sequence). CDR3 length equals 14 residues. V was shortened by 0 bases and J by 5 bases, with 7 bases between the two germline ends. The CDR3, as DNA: TGTGCCAGCAGTTACTCGACTCAGAATGAAAAACTGTTTTTT. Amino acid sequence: CASSYSTQNEKLFF.